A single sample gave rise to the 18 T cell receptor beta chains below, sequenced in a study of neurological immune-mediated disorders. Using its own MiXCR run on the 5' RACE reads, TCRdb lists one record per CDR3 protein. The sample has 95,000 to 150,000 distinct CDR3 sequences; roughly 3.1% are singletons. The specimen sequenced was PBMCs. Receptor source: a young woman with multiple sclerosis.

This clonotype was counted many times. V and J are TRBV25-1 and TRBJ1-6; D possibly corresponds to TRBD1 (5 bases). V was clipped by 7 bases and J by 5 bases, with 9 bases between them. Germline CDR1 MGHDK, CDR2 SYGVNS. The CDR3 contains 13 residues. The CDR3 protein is CASKGQNNSPLHF. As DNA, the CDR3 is TGTGCCAGCAAAGGACAAAATAATTCACCCCTCCACTTT.

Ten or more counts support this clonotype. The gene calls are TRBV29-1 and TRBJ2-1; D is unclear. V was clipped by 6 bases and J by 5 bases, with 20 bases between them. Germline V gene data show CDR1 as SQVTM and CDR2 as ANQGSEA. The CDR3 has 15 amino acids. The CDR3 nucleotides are TGCAGCGTCATCGGACGGGCTCGACACAACAATGAGCAGTTCTTC. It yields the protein CSVIGRARHNNEQFF.

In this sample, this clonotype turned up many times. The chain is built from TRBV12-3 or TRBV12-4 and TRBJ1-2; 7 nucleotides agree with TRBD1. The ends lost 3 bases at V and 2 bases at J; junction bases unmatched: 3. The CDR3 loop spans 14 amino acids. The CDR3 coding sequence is TGTGCCAGCAGTTTCGGGACAGTCAACTATGGCTACACCTTC. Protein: CASSFGTVNYGYTF.

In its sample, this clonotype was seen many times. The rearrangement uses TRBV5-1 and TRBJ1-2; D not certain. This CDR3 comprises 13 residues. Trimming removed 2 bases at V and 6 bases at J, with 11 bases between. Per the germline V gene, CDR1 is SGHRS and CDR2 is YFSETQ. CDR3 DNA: TGCGCCAGCAGCTTTTCGGTGAATAATGGCTACACCTTC. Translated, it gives CASSFSVNNGYTF. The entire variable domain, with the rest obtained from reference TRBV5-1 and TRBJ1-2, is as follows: KAGVTQTPRYLIKTRGQQVTLSCSPISGHRSVSWYQQTPGQGLQFLFEYFSETQRNKGNFPGRFSGRQFSNSRSEMNVSTLELGDSALYLCASSFSVNNGYTFGSGTRLTVV.

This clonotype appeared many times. The CDR3 loop is CSARLRLAGGLTGEQFF. DNA of the CDR3: TGCAGTGCTAGACTGAGACTAGCGGGGGGTTTAACGGGTGAGCAGTTCTTC. This rearrangement joins TRBV20-1 to TRBJ2-1; TRBD2 agrees at 13 bases. V lost 2 bases, J lost 9 bases, and 13 bases stayed unmatched. The CDR3 totals 17 residues. Per the germline V gene, CDR1 is DFQATT and CDR2 is SNEGSKA (reference sequence).

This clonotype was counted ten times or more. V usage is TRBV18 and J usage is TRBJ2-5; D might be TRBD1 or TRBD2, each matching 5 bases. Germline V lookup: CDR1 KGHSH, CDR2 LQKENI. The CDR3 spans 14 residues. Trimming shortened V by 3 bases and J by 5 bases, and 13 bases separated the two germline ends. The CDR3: CASSPMGTGETQYF. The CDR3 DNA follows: TGTGCCAGCTCACCGATGGGGACGGGGGAGACCCAGTACTTC.

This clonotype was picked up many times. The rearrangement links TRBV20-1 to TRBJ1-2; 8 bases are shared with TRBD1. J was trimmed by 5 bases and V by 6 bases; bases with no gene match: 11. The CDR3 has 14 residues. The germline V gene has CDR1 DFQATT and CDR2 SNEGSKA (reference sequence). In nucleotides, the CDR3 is TGCAGTGCCACTGTACAGGGGGTATTGTATGGCTACACCTTC. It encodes CSATVQGVLYGYTF.

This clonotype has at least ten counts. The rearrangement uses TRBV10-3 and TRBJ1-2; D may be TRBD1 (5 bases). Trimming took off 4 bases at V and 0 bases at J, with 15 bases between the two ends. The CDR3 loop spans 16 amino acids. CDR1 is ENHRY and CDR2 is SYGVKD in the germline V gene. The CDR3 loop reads CAISALDRVANYGYTF. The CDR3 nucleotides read TGTGCCATCAGTGCCCTCGACAGAGTAGCTAACTATGGCTACACCTTC.

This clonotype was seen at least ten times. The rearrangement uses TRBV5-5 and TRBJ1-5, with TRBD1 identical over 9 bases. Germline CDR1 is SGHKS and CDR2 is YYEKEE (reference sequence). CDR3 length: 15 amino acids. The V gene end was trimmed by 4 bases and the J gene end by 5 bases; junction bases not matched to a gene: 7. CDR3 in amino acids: CASSGTGRGDQPQHF. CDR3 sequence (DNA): TGTGCCAGCAGCGGGACAGGGAGAGGGGATCAGCCCCAGCATTTT.

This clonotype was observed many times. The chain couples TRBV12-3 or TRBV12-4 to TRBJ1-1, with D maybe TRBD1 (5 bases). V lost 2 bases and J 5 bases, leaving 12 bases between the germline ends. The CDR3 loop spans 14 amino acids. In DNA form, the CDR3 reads TGTGCCAGCAGTTTACAGGGAGGAAAGACTGAAGCTTTCTTT. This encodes CASSLQGGKTEAFF.

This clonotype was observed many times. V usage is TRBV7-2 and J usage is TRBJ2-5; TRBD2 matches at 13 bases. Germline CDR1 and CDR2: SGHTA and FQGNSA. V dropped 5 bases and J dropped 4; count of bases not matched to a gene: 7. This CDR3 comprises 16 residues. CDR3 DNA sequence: TGTGCCAGCAGCCCGAGACTAGCGGGGGGCAGAGAGACCCAGTACTTC. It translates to CASSPRLAGGRETQYF.

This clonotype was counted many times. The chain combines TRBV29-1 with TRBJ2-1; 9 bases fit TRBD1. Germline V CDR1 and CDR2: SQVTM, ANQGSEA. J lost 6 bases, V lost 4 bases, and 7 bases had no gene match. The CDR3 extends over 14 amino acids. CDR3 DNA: TGCAGCGTTGGGGACAGGGTGCTAGCCAATGAGCAGTTCTTC. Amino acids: CSVGDRVLANEQFF.

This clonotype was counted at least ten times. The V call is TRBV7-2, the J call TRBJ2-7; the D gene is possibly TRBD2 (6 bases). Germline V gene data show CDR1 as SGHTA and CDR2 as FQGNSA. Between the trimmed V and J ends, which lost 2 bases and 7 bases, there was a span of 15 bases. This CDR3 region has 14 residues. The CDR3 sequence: CASSLSLEAGEQYF. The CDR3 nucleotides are TGTGCCAGCAGCTTAAGTCTAGAGGCGGGGGAGCAGTACTTC.

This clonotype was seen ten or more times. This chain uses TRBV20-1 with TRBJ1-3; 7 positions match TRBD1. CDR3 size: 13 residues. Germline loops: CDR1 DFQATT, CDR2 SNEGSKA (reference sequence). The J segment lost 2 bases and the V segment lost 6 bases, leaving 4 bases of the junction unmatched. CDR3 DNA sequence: TGCAGTGCAAAGACAGGGACTGGAAACACCATATATTTT. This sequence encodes CSAKTGTGNTIYF.

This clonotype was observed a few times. The CDR3, as DNA: TGTGCCAGCTCACCCTCAGGGAATGACGGCTACACCTTC. This codes for CASSPSGNDGYTF. The rearrangement joins TRBV18 to TRBJ1-2; tentative D call: TRBD1 (5 bases). The CDR3 has 13 amino acids. Germline CDR1 reads KGHSH; CDR2 reads LQKENI. Trimming stripped 3 bases from V and 8 bases from J, with 13 bases between.

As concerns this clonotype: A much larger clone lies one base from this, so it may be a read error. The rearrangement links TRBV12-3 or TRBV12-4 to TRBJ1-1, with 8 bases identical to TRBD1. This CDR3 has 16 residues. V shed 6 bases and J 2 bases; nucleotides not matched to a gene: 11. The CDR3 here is CASRHWTGSKNTEAFF. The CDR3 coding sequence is TGTGCCAGCAGACATTGGACAGGGAGCAAAAACACTGAAGCTTTCTTT.

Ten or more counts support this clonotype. This chain's CDR3 is CSGEGDVGDTQYF. Written as DNA, the CDR3 is TGCAGTGGAGAGGGGGACGTCGGAGATACGCAGTATTTT. This rearrangement joins TRBV20-1 to TRBJ2-3; possibly TRBD1 for D (6 bases). Deletions cut 7 bases from V and 5 bases from J, with 16 bases between. The CDR3 extends over 13 amino acids. Germline V CDR1 and CDR2: DFQATT, SNEGSKA (reference sequence).

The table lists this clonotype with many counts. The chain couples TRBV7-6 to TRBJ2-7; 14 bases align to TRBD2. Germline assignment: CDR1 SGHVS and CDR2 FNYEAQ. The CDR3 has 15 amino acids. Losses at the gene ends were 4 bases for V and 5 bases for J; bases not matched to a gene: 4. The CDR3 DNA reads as TGTGCCAGCAGCTACGGGACTAGCGGGAGCGACGAGCAGTACTTC. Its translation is CASSYGTSGSDEQYF.